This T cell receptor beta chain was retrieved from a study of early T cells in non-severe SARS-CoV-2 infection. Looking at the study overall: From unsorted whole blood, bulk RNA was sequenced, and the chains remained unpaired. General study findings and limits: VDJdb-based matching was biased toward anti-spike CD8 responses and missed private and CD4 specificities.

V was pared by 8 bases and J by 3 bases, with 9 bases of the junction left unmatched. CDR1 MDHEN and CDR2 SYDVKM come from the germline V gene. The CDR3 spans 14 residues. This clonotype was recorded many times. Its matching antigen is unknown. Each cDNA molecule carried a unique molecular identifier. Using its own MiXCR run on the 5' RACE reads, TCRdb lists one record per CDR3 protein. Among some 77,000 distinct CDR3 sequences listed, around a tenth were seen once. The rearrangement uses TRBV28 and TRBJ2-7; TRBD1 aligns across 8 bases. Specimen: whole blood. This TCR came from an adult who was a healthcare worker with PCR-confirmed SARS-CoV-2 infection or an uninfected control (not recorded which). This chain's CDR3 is CASSPRDRYYEQYF. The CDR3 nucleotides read TGTGCCAGCTCACCCCGGGACAGGTACTACGAGCAGTACTTC.